This TCR beta chain stems from a study of T cell clones after liver transplantation. Sequenced by immunoSEQ multiplex PCR; TCRdb stores in-frame clones only, minus some. The data contain 55,000 to 80,000 clones, roughly nine tenths of them singletons. This CDR3 region has 13 residues. Germline lookup yields CDR1 SGHRS and CDR2 YFSETQ. The J segment lost 6 bases and the V segment lost 4 bases, leaving 6 bases of the junction unmatched. This TCR was sampled from a human donor who received a liver transplant. Specimen: CD4+ T cells from blood, collected before liver transplant. This chain links TRBV5-1 with TRBJ1-2; the match to TRBD1 covers 7 bases. CDR3 DNA: TGCGCCAGCAGCGGAGGGACAGTAGATGGCTACACCTTC. Protein sequence: CASSGGTVDGYTF.